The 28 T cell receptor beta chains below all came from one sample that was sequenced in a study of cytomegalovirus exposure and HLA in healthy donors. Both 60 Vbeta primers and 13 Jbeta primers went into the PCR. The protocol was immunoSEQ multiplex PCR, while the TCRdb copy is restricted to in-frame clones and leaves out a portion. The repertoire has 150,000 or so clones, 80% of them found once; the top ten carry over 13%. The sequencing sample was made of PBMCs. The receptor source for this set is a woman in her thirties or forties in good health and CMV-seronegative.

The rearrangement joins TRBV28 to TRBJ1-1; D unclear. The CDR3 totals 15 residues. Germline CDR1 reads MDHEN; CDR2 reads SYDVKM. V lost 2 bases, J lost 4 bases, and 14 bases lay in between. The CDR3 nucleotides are TGTGCCAGCAGTTTAGGATCCGGGTTTCGCACTGAAGCTTTCTTT. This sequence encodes CASSLGSGFRTEAFF. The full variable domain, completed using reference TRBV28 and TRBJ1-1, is DVKVTQSSRYLVKRTGEKVFLECVQDMDHENMFWYRQDPGLGLRLIYFSYDVKMKEKGDIPEGYSVSREKKERFSLILESASTNQTSMYLCASSLGSGFRTEAFFGQGTRLTVV.

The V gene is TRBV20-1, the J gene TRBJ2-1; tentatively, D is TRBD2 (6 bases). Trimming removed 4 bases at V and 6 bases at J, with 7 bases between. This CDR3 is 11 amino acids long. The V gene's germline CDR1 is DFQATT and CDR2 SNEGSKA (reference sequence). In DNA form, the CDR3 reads TGCAGTGCTACTAGCGCCAATGAGCAGTTCTTC. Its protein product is CSATSANEQFF.

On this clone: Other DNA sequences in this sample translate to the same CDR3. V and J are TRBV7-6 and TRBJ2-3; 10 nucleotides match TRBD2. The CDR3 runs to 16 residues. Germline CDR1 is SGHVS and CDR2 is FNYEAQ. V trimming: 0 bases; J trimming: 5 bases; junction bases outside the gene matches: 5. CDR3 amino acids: CASSLAAGGPVDTQYF. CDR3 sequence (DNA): TGTGCCAGCAGCTTAGCAGCGGGAGGGCCAGTAGATACGCAGTATTTT.

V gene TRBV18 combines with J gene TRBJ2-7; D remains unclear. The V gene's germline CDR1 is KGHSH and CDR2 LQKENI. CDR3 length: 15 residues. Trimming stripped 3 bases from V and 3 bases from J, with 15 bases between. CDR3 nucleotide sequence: TGTGCCAGCTCACCGGGCCCCAGTGGCGACTACGAGCAGTACTTC. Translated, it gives CASSPGPSGDYEQYF.

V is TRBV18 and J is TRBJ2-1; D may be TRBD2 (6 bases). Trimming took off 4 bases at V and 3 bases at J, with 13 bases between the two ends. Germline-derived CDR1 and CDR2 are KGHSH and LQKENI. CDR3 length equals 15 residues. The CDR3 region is CASSHGTLLYNEQFF. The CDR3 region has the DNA TGTGCCAGCTCACACGGGACTCTGCTCTACAATGAGCAGTTCTTC.

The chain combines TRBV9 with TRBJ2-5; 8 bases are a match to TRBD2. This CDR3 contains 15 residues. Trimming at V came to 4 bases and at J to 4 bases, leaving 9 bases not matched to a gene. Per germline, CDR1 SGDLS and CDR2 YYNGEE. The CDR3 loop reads CASSPKPGLGETQYF. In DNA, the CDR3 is TGTGCCAGCAGCCCGAAACCGGGACTAGGAGAGACCCAGTACTTC.

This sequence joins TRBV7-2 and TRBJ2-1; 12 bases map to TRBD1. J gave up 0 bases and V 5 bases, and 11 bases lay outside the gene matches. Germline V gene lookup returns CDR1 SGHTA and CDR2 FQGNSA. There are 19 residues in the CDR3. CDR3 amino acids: CASSRPGTGGGSSYNEQFF. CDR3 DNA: TGTGCCAGCAGCCGACCCGGGACAGGGGGCGGGAGCTCCTACAATGAGCAGTTCTTC. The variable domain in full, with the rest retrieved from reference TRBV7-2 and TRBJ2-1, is GAGVSQSPSNKVTEKGKDVELRCDPISGHTALYWYRQSLGQGLEFLIYFQGNSAPDKSGLPSDRFSAERTGGSVSTLTIQRTQQEDSAVYLCASSRPGTGGGSSYNEQFFGPGTRLTVL.

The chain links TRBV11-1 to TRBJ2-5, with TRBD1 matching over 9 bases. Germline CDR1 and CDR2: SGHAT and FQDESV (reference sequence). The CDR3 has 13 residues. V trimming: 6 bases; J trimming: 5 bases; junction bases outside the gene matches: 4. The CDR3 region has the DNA TGTGCCAGCAGTCGGACAGGGGTGGAGACCCAGTACTTC. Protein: CASSRTGVETQYF.

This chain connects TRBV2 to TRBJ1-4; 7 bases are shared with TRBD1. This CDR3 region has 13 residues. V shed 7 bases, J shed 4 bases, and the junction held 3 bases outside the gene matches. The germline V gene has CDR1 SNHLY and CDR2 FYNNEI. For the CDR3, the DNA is TGTGCCAGCATGGGACAGAATAATGAAAAACTGTTTTTT. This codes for CASMGQNNEKLFF. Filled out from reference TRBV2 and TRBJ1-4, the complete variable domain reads EPEVTQTPSHQVTQMGQEVILRCVPISNHLYFYWYRQILGQKVEFLVSFYNNEISEKSEIFDDQFSVERPDGSNFTLKIRSTKLEDSAMYFCASMGQNNEKLFFGSGTQLSVL.

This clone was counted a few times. Here the CDR3 DNA reads TGTGCCAGCTCACCCTGGACTAGCGGAACAGATACGCAGTATTTT. Translating it yields CASSPWTSGTDTQYF. The rearrangement joins TRBV18 to TRBJ2-3; 10 bases are a match to TRBD2. With 3 bases clipped from V and 3 bases from J, the junction kept 3 bases outside the gene matches. The CDR3 sequence is 15 residues long. Germline values: CDR1 KGHSH, CDR2 LQKENI.

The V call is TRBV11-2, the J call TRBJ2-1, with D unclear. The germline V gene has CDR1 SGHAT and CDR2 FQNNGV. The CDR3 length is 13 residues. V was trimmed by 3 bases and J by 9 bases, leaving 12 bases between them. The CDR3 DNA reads TGTGCCAGCAGCTTGCAAGAGGCTCGTGAGCAGTTCTTC. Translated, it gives CASSLQEAREQFF.

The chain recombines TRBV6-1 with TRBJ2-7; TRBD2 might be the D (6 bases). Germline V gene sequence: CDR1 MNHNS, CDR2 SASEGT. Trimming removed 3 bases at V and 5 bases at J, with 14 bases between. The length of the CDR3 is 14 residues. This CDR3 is CASSEPGGFNEQYF. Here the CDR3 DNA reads TGTGCCAGCAGTGAGCCCGGGGGATTTAACGAGCAGTACTTC.

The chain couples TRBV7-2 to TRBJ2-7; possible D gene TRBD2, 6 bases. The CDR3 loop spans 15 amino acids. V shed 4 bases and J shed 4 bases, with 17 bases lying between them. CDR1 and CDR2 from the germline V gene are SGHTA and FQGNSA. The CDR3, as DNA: TGTGCCAGCAGCTCGGGCGGGGTAGGCTCTTACGAGCAGTACTTC. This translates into CASSSGGVGSYEQYF.

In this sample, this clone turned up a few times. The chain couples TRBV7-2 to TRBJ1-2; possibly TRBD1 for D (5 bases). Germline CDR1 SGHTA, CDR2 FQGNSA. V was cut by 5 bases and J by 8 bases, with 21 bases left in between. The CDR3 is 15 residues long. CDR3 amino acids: CASSQTGGSPGGYTF. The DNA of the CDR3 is TGTGCCAGCAGCCAGACCGGGGGGAGTCCGGGCGGCTACACCTTC.

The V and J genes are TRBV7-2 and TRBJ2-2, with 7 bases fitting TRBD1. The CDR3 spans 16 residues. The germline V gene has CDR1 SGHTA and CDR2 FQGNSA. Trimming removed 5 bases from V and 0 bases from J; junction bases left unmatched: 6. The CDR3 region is CASSLRDRTNTGELFF. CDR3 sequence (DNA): TGTGCCAGCAGCCTAAGGGACAGAACGAACACCGGGGAGCTGTTTTTT.

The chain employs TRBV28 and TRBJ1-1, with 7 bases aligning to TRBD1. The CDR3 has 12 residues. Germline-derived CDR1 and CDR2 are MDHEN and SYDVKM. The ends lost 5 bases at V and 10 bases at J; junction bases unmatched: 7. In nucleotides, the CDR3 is TGTGCCAGCAGTATGACAGGGAGCGGAGCTTTCTTT. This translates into CASSMTGSGAFF.

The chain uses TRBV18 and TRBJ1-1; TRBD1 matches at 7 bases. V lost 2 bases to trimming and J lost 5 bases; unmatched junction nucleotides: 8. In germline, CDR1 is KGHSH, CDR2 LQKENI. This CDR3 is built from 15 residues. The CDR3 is CASSPTQGRSTEAFF. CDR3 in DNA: TGTGCCAGCTCACCAACACAGGGGAGGTCAACTGAAGCTTTCTTT.

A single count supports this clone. The CDR3 nucleotides are TGTGCCAGCAGCTTAGGCCAGGGGGCTACCAGTCAGCCCCAGCATTTT. Its translation is CASSLGQGATSQPQHF. The chain is built from TRBV11-2 and TRBJ1-5; 8 nucleotides match TRBD1. Looked up from germline, CDR1 is SGHAT and CDR2 is FQNNGV. The CDR3 totals 16 residues. V trimming: 1 base; J trimming: 6 bases; junction bases outside the gene matches: 8.

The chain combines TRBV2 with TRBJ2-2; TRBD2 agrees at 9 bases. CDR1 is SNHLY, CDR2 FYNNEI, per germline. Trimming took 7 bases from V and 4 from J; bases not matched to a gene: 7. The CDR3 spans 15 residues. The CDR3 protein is CASTGGRAGTGELFF. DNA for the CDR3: TGTGCCAGCACCGGCGGGAGGGCCGGCACCGGGGAGCTGTTTTTT.

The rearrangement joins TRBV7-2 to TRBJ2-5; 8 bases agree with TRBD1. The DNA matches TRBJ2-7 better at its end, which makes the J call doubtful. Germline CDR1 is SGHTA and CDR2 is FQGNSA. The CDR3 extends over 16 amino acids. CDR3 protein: CASSLSQGALGYEQYF. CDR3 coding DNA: TGTGCCAGCAGCCTCTCCCAGGGGGCGCTCGGCTACGAGCAGTACTTC.

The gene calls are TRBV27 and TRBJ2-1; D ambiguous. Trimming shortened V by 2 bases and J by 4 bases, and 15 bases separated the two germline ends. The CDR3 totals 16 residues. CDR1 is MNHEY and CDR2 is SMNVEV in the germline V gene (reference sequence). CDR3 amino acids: CASSLPRHPRYNEQFF. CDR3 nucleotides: TGTGCCAGCAGTTTACCCCGCCACCCCCGGTACAATGAGCAGTTCTTC.

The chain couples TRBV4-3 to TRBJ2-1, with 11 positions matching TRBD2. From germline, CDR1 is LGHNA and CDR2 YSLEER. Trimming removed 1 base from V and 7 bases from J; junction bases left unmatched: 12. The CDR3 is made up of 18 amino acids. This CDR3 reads CASSQGVLAGGRGNEQFF. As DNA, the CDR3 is TGCGCCAGCAGCCAAGGAGTTCTAGCGGGAGGACGTGGGAATGAGCAGTTCTTC.

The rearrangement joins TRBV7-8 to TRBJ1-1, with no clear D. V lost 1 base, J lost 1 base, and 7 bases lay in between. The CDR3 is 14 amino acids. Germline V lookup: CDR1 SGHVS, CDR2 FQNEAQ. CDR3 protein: CASSLVSGNTEAFF. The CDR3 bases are TGTGCCAGCAGCTTAGTCTCCGGGAACACTGAAGCTTTCTTT.

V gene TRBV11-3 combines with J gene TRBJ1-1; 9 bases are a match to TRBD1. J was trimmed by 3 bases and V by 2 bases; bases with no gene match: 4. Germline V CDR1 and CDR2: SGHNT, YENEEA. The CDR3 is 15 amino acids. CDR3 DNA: TGTGCCAGCAGCTTACGGACAGGGGAATACACTGAAGCTTTCTTT. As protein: CASSLRTGEYTEAFF. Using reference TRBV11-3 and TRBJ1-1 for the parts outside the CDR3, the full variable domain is EAGVVQSPRYKIIEKKQPVAFWCNPISGHNTLYWYLQNLGQGPELLIRYENEEAVDDSQLPKDRFSAERLKGVDSTLKIQPAELGDSAVYLCASSLRTGEYTEAFFGQGTRLTVV.

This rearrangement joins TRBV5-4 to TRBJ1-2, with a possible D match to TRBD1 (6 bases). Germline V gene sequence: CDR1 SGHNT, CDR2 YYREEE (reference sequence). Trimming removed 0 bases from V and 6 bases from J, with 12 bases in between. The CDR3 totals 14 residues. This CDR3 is CASSLAGTNHGYTF. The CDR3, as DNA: TGTGCCAGCAGCTTGGCCGGGACAAACCATGGCTACACCTTC.

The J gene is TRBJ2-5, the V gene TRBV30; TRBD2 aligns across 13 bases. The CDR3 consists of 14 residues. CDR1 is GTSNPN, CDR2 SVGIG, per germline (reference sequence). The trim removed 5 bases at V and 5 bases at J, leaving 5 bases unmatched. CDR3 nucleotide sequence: TGTGCCTGGGGAGGGACTAGCGGGGCTGAGACCCAGTACTTC. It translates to CAWGGTSGAETQYF.

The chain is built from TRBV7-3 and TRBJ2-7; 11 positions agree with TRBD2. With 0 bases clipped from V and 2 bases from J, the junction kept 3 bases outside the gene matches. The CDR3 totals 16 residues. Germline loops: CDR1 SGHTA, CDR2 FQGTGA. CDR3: CASSLTPTSGTYEQYF. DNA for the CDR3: TGTGCCAGCAGCTTAACCCCGACTAGCGGGACCTACGAGCAGTACTTC. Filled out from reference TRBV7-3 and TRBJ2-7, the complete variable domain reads GAGVSQTPSNKVTEKGKYVELRCDPISGHTALYWYRQSLGQGPEFLIYFQGTGAADDSGLPNDRFFAVRPEGSVSTLKIQRTERGDSAVYLCASSLTPTSGTYEQYFGPGTRLTVT.

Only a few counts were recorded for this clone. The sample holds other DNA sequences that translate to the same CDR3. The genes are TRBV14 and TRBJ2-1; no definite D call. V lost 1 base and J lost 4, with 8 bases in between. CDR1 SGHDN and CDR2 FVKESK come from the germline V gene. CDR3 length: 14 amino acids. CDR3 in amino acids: CASSQVQDYNEQFF. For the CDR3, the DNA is TGTGCCAGCAGCCAAGTGCAGGATTACAATGAGCAGTTCTTC.